One sample yielded the 29 T cell receptor beta chains listed below, sequenced in a study of shared clonotypes between healthy human individuals. Produced via immunoSEQ multiplex PCR; TCRdb's table is partial and in-frame only. The sample lists 1.5 million to 1.9 million clones, 95% to 99% occurring once. Sequenced material: naive CD4+ T cells sorted from blood. Subset defined: CD45RA+ positively selected. These TCRs come from a man aged 25 to 45 in good health.

About this clone: This same CDR3 is encoded by further DNA sequences in the sample. The chain has TRBV6-5 and TRBJ2-7; maybe TRBD2 (5 bases). The CDR3 extends over 14 amino acids. V lost 3 bases and J lost 0, with 9 bases in between. In germline, CDR1 is MNHEY, CDR2 SVGAGI. In nucleotides, the CDR3 is TGTGCCAGCAGTTATTCCAGCGGCTCCTACGAGCAGTACTTC. It encodes CASSYSSGSYEQYF.

This chain uses TRBV27 with TRBJ2-1; TRBD2 agrees at 9 bases. The V gene's germline CDR1 is MNHEY and CDR2 SMNVEV (reference sequence). Unmatched junction bases numbered 2, after V lost 3 bases and J lost 2 bases. The CDR3 runs to 15 residues. The CDR3: CASSFASGTYNEQFF. CDR3 nucleotide sequence: TGTGCCAGCAGTTTCGCTAGCGGGACCTACAATGAGCAGTTCTTC.

The V and J genes are TRBV28 and TRBJ2-2; 7 nucleotides match TRBD1. The length of the CDR3 is 14 residues. The V and J ends lost 7 bases and 3 bases, in that order; junction bases with no gene match: 5. From germline, CDR1 is MDHEN and CDR2 SYDVKM. CDR3 protein: CASNGQDYTGELFF. CDR3 coding DNA: TGTGCCAGCAATGGACAGGATTACACCGGGGAGCTGTTTTTT.

This chain links TRBV2 with TRBJ2-7; D is possibly TRBD1 (5 bases). This CDR3 contains 11 residues. Trimming cost V 8 bases and J 4 bases, with 9 bases left between them. Germline CDR1 is SNHLY and CDR2 is FYNNEI. DNA of the CDR3: TGTGCCAGCGGGGCATCGTACGAGCAGTACTTC. This encodes CASGASYEQYF.

This sequence joins TRBV28 and TRBJ1-1; TRBD1 matches 7 bases. The V segment lost 5 bases and the J segment 7 bases; nucleotides outside the gene matches: 4. Germline CDR1 reads MDHEN; CDR2 reads SYDVKM. The CDR3 contains 12 residues. The CDR3 is CASSAHRGEAFF. The DNA for the CDR3 is TGTGCCAGCAGTGCGCACAGGGGTGAAGCTTTCTTT.

The count of this clone is one. The chain couples TRBV10-2 to TRBJ1-2, with 7 bases identical to TRBD1. Germline trimming cut 3 bases from V and 2 bases from J; bases unmatched to any gene: 6. The CDR3 totals 15 residues. From germline, CDR1 is WSHSY and CDR2 SAAADI. The CDR3: CASSDARQGNYGYTF. CDR3 nucleotide sequence: TGCGCCAGCAGTGACGCCCGACAGGGCAACTATGGCTACACCTTC.

The chain combines TRBV7-2 with TRBJ2-7; D is unclear. Germline V gene lookup returns CDR1 SGHTA and CDR2 FQGNSA. There are 13 residues in the CDR3. Trimming took off 5 bases at V and 4 bases at J, with 12 bases between the two ends. The CDR3: CASSPRPQYEQYF. CDR3 nucleotides: TGTGCCAGCAGCCCTAGACCGCAATACGAGCAGTACTTC.

V gene TRBV2 combines with J gene TRBJ2-1; tentative D call: TRBD1 (7 bases). CDR3 length: 14 residues. Germline V gene sequence: CDR1 SNHLY, CDR2 FYNNEI. Trimming shortened V by 9 bases and J by 12 bases, and 24 bases separated the two germline ends. Here the CDR3 reads CASRPGTAEGGQFF. For the CDR3, the DNA is TGTGCCAGTCGTCCCGGGACAGCGGAGGGGGGGCAGTTCTTC. The full variable domain, completed using reference TRBV2 and TRBJ2-1, is EPEVTQTPSHQVTQMGQEVILRCVPISNHLYFYWYRQILGQKVEFLVSFYNNEISEKSEIFDDQFSVERPDGSNFTLKIRSTKLEDSAMYFCASRPGTAEGGQFFGPGTRLTVL.

This chain links TRBV9 with TRBJ2-3; TRBD1 might be the D (6 bases). V lost 4 bases, J lost 1 base, and 10 bases lay in between. The CDR3 contains 14 residues. The germline V gene encodes CDR1 SGDLS and CDR2 YYNGEE. The CDR3 bases are TGTGCCAGCAGCCTCCGGACAGGCACAGATACGCAGTATTTT. Translation gives CASSLRTGTDTQYF.

V and J are TRBV5-6 and TRBJ2-1, with 10 bases that match TRBD2. V lost 3 bases and J lost 7; bases outside the gene matches: 10. The CDR3 length is 16 residues. The germline gives CDR1 SGHDT, CDR2 YYEEEE. The chain's CDR3 is CASSSASGSGVNEQFF. CDR3 coding DNA: TGTGCCAGCAGCTCGGCTAGCGGGAGTGGGGTTAATGAGCAGTTCTTC.

This chain links TRBV28 with TRBJ1-5, with TRBD1 as a possible D gene (6 bases). The V gene lost 4 bases and the J gene lost 5 bases, with 18 bases spanning the gap. The CDR3 has 16 residues. In germline, CDR1 is MDHEN, CDR2 SYDVKM. The CDR3 region has the DNA TGTGCCAGCAGTTCTCCAAACAGGGCTTCCGATCAGCCCCAGCATTTT. Amino acid sequence: CASSSPNRASDQPQHF.

The rearrangement joins TRBV7-7 to TRBJ2-1; D is possibly TRBD1 (5 bases). Trimming took off 6 bases at V and 8 bases at J, with 17 bases between the two ends. CDR1 SSHAT and CDR2 FNYEAQ come from the germline V gene (reference sequence). The CDR3 consists of 14 residues. In DNA form, the CDR3 reads TGTGCCAGCAGGCCAAAGAAGGGGTTCGATGAGCAGTTCTTC. The encoded protein is CASRPKKGFDEQFF.

This clone was observed a single time. The rearrangement uses TRBV4-1 and TRBJ1-1; D gene unclear. The V gene lost 0 bases and the J gene lost 1 base, with 9 bases spanning the gap. Germline V gene sequence: CDR1 MGHRA, CDR2 YSYEKL. The CDR3 is 15 residues long. CDR3 bases: TGCGCCAGCAGCCAAGAGAGGGTTAGGAACACTGAAGCTTTCTTT. Its translation: CASSQERVRNTEAFF.

A note on this clone: Distinct nucleotide sequences in the sample also encode this CDR3. This chain uses TRBV9 with TRBJ1-2; perhaps TRBD1 as D (5 bases). V shed 0 bases and J shed 2 bases, with 11 bases lying between them. Germline loops: CDR1 SGDLS, CDR2 YYNGEE. The CDR3 consists of 15 residues. In nucleotides, the CDR3 is TGTGCCAGCAGCGTAGAGGGGCGCCGAAACTATGGCTACACCTTC. It codes for CASSVEGRRNYGYTF.

CDR3 sequence (DNA): TGTGCCAGCAGCCCGACCCCCGGGACGCTAGACAATGAGCAGTTCTTC. Protein sequence: CASSPTPGTLDNEQFF. The rearrangement joins TRBV9 to TRBJ2-1, with D tentatively TRBD1 or TRBD2 (5 bases each). This CDR3 spans 16 amino acids. V was clipped by 4 bases and J by 5 bases, with 19 bases between them. From germline, CDR1 is SGDLS and CDR2 YYNGEE.

The rearrangement joins TRBV5-1 to TRBJ2-1; the D gene is possibly TRBD2 (5 bases). V was pared by 4 bases and J by 15 bases, with 17 bases between. The CDR3 covers 12 residues. From germline, CDR1 is SGHRS and CDR2 YFSETQ. The CDR3 region is CASSPDPEVGFF. Written as DNA, the CDR3 is TGCGCCAGCAGCCCCGACCCGGAGGTCGGGTTCTTC.

V usage is TRBV5-1 and J usage is TRBJ2-7; D tentatively fits TRBD1 or TRBD2 (5 bases each). This CDR3 is built from 16 residues. The V and J ends lost 4 bases and 0 bases respectively, with 17 bases between them. Germline CDR1 is SGHRS and CDR2 is YFSETQ. DNA of the CDR3: TGCGCCAGCAGCCCGGTTGGGGGATTGAGCTCCTACGAGCAGTACTTC. Translated: CASSPVGGLSSYEQYF.

This clone was seen only once. This chain uses TRBV28 with TRBJ2-7; D is ambiguous. The V and J ends lost 4 bases and 5 bases respectively, with 27 bases between them. The CDR3 is made up of 18 amino acids. The germline V gene has CDR1 MDHEN and CDR2 SYDVKM. The CDR3 nucleotides are TGTGCCAGCAGTTGGCCGGACCCAGAGAATTTAGGTCCAAACGAGCAGTACTTC. It is translated as CASSWPDPENLGPNEQYF.

The V call is TRBV30, the J call TRBJ1-2, with D maybe TRBD1 (6 bases). Germline V gives CDR1 GTSNPN, CDR2 SVGIG (reference sequence). This CDR3 contains 13 residues. Trimming took off 4 bases at V and 7 bases at J, with 16 bases between the two ends. The CDR3 loop reads CAWISGQSGGYTF. CDR3 sequence (DNA): TGTGCCTGGATTAGCGGACAGAGCGGTGGCTACACCTTC.

The chain combines TRBV5-1 with TRBJ1-1; no definite D call. CDR3 length: 13 residues. The ends were cut back, 4 bases at V and 4 bases at J, with 11 bases in the middle. Germline CDR1 is SGHRS and CDR2 is YFSETQ. The CDR3 spells CASSRDSTTEAFF. The CDR3 DNA sequence: TGCGCCAGCAGCCGAGATTCGACCACTGAAGCTTTCTTT.

This clone was counted a single time. This chain links TRBV6-1 with TRBJ1-5, with D possibly TRBD1 on 5 matching bases. V was shortened by 8 bases and J by 5 bases, with 13 bases between the two germline ends. The CDR3 length is 13 residues. CDR1 MNHNS and CDR2 SASEGT come from the germline V gene. The DNA for the CDR3 is TGTGCCAGCGGACGACAGTCGGATCAGCCCCAGCATTTT. Translated, it gives CASGRQSDQPQHF.

The genes are TRBV5-6 and TRBJ2-7; D remains unclear. Trimming took off 3 bases at V and 5 bases at J, with 9 bases between the two ends. The CDR3 sequence is 12 residues long. Germline V lookup: CDR1 SGHDT, CDR2 YYEEEE. CDR3 bases: TGTGCCAGCAGCTCCCTCACCCACGAGCAGTACTTC. Translating it yields CASSSLTHEQYF.

This clone is a singleton in its sample. The chain recombines TRBV10-2 with TRBJ1-2; D is possibly TRBD1 (6 bases). V gave up 7 bases and J gave up 8 bases, with 20 bases separating them. There are 14 residues in the CDR3. Germline CDR1 reads WSHSY; CDR2 reads SAAADI. Written as DNA, the CDR3 is TGCGCCAGCATAAGGACGGGGACAAAGGGGGGCTACACCTTC. Translating gives CASIRTGTKGGYTF.

The CDR3 nucleotides are TGTGCCAGCAGCCAAGGCCAGGGGTTTCCCCTCTACGAGCAGTACTTC. Translation gives CASSQGQGFPLYEQYF. The V gene is TRBV14, the J gene TRBJ2-7, with a possible D match to TRBD1 (6 bases). Deletions cut 1 base from V and 3 bases from J, with 16 bases between. This CDR3 is 16 amino acids long. Per the germline V gene, CDR1 is SGHDN and CDR2 is FVKESK.

In DNA, the CDR3 is TGCGCCAGCAGCTTGGGAGCCGGGAGGCCAGCTAGCACAGATACGCAGTATTTT. Translating gives CASSLGAGRPASTDTQYF. V and J are TRBV5-1 and TRBJ2-3, with 7 bases fitting TRBD2. The CDR3 spans 18 residues. After removal of 0 bases from V and 0 bases from J, the junction contained 10 bases not matched to a gene. Germline V lookup: CDR1 SGHRS, CDR2 YFSETQ.

The V and J genes are TRBV30 and TRBJ2-7; D might be TRBD2 (6 bases). Trimming shortened V by 0 bases and J by 5 bases, and 20 bases separated the two germline ends. Germline CDR1 is GTSNPN and CDR2 is SVGIG (reference sequence). There are 16 residues in the CDR3. CDR3 region: CAWSVGLWGEENEQYF. Written as DNA, the CDR3 is TGTGCCTGGAGTGTAGGTCTTTGGGGGGAGGAGAACGAGCAGTACTTC.

This chain connects TRBV27 to TRBJ2-1, with D maybe TRBD1 (5 bases). In germline, CDR1 is MNHEY, CDR2 SMNVEV (reference sequence). The length of the CDR3 is 14 residues. V lost 5 bases to trimming and J lost 2 bases, with 10 bases between them. This CDR3 reads CASSRQSAYNEQFF. DNA of the CDR3: TGTGCCAGCAGTCGACAGTCCGCCTACAATGAGCAGTTCTTC.

The V gene is TRBV4-2, the J gene TRBJ2-1; tentative D call: TRBD2 (6 bases). This CDR3 is 15 amino acids long. With 4 bases removed from V and 2 bases from J, the gap between germline ends came to 12 bases. Per the germline V gene, CDR1 is LGHNA and CDR2 is YNFKEQ. CDR3 coding DNA: TGTGCCAGCAGCCGGGGACTCTCGACCTACAATGAGCAGTTCTTC. This encodes CASSRGLSTYNEQFF.

The CDR3 here is CATRRPGRNTGELFF. The CDR3 DNA follows: TGTGCCACCCGCCGGCCAGGAAGGAACACCGGGGAGCTGTTTTTT. The chain is built from TRBV28 and TRBJ2-2; D unresolved. Germline assignment: CDR1 MDHEN and CDR2 SYDVKM. The CDR3 is 15 amino acids. The V gene lost 10 bases and the J gene lost 1 base, with 16 bases spanning the gap.